This T cell receptor beta chain was profiled in a study of blood T cell repertoires in COVID-19. V dropped 6 bases and J dropped 7 bases, with 13 bases sitting between them. The germline V gene encodes CDR1 MDHEN and CDR2 SYDVKM. The CDR3 is 14 amino acids. TCRdb's copy holds only in-frame clones and misses some; the assay was immunoSEQ multiplex PCR. The sample consists of 150,000 to 200,000 clones, around 88% of them appearing once. The clonotype was recovered from a woman under 40 with acute or convalescent COVID-19. V gene TRBV28 combines with J gene TRBJ1-6; D remains ambiguous. Sample: peripheral blood. The CDR3 protein is CASRRGLMNSPLHF. The CDR3 region has the DNA TGTGCCAGCAGGCGGGGTCTAATGAATTCACCCCTCCACTTT.